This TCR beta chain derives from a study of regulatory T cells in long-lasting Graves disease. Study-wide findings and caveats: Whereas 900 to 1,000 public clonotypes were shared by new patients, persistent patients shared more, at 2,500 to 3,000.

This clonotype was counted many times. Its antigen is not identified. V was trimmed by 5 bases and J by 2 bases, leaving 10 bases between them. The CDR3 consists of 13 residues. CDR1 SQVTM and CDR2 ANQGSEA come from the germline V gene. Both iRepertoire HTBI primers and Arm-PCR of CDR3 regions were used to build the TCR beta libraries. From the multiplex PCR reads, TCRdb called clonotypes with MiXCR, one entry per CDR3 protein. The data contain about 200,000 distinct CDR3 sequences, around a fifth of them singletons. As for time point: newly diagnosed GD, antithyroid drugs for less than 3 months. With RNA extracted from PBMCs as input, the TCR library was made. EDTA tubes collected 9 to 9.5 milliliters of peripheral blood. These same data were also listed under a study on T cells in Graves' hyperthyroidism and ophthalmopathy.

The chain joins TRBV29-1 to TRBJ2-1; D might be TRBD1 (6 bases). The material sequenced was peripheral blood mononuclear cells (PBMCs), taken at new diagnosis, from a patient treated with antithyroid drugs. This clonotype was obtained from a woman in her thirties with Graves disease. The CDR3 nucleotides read TGCAGCGTTCCGCAGGGGACCTACAATGAGCAGTTCTTC. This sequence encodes CSVPQGTYNEQFF.